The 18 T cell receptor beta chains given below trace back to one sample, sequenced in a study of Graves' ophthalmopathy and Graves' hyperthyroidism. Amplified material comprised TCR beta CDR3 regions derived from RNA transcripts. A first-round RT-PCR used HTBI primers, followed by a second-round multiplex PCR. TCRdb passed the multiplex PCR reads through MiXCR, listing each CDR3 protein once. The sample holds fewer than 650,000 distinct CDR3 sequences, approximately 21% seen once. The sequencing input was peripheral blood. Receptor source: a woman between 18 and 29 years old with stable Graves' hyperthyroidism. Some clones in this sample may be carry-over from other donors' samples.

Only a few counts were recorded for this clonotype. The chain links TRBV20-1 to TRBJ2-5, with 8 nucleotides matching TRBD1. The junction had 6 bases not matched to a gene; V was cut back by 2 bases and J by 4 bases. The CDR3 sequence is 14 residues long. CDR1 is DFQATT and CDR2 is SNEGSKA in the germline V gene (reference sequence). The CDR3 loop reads CSARWDRFLETQYF. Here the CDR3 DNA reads TGCAGTGCTAGATGGGACAGGTTTCTAGAGACCCAGTACTTC.

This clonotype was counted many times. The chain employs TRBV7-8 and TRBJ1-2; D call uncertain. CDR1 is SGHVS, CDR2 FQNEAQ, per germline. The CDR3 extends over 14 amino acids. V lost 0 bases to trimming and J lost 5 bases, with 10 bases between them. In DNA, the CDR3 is TGTGCCAGCAGCTTAGCGCTATTGGAATATGGCTACACCTTC. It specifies CASSLALLEYGYTF.

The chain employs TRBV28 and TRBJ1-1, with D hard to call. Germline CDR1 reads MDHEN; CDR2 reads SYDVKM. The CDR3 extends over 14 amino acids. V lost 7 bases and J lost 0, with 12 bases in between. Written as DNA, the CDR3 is TGTGCCAGCACCCGGGTCTACATGAACACTGAAGCTTTCTTT. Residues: CASTRVYMNTEAFF.

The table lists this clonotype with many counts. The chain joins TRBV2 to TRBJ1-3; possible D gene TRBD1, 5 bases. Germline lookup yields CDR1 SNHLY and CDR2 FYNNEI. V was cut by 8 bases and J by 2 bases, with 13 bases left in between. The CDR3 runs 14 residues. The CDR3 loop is CASYAGGTGNTIYF. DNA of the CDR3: TGTGCCAGCTACGCGGGGGGTACTGGAAACACCATATATTTT.

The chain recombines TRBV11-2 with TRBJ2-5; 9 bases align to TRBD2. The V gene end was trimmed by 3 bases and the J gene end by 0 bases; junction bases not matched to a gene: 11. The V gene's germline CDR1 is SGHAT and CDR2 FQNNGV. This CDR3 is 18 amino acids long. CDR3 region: CASSLSPGLAEYQETQYF. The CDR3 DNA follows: TGTGCCAGCAGCTTGAGTCCGGGACTAGCAGAATACCAAGAGACCCAGTACTTC.

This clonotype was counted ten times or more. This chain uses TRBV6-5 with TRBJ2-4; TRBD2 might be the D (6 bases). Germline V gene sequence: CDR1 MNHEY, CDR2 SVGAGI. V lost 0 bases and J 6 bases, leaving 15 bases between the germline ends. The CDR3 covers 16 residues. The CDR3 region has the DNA TGTGCCAGCAGTTACTCGACCGCGGGGTCTGGAAACATTCAGTACTTC. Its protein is CASSYSTAGSGNIQYF.

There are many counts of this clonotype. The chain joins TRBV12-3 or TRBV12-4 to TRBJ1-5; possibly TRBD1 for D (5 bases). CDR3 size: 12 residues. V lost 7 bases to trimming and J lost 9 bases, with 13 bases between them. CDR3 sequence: CASTLGLGPQHF. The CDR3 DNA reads TGTGCCAGCACCCTGGGGCTAGGGCCCCAGCATTTT.

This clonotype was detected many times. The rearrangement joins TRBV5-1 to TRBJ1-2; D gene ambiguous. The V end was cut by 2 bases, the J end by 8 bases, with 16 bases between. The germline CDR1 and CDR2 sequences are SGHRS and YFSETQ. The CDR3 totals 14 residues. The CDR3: CASSFWPYWAGYTF. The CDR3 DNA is TGCGCCAGCAGCTTTTGGCCCTACTGGGCAGGCTACACCTTC.

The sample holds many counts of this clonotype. The CDR3 DNA reads TGTGCCACCAACCCTGAACTGGCCGCGGTCTATGGCTACACCTTC. This codes for CATNPELAAVYGYTF. The chain couples TRBV10-3 to TRBJ1-2; the D is unclear. V gave up 10 bases and J gave up 4 bases, with 22 bases separating them. This CDR3 is built from 15 residues. In germline, CDR1 is ENHRY, CDR2 SYGVKD.

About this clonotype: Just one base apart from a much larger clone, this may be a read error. The CDR3 region is CASSEGQRPGELFF. The CDR3 region has the DNA TGTGCCAGCAGTGAAGGACAGCGCCCCGGGGAGCTGTTTTTT. The V gene is TRBV6-1, the J gene TRBJ2-2, with D maybe TRBD1 (5 bases). The CDR3 consists of 14 residues. Trimming left V 1 base short and J 6 bases short, with 9 bases between. Per germline, CDR1 MNHNS and CDR2 SASEGT.

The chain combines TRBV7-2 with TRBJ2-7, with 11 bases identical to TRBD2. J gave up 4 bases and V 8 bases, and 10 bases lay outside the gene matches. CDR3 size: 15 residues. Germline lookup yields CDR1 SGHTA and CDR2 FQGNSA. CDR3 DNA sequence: TGTGCCAGCCGCACTAGCGGGAGCCCTACTTACGAGCAGTACTTC. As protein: CASRTSGSPTYEQYF.

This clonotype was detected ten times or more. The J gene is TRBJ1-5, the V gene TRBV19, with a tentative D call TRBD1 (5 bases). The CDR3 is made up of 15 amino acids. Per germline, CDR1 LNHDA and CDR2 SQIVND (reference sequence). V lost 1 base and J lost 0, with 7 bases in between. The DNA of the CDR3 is TGTGCCAGTAGTATAGTAGGGGATAGCAATCAGCCCCAGCATTTT. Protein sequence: CASSIVGDSNQPQHF.

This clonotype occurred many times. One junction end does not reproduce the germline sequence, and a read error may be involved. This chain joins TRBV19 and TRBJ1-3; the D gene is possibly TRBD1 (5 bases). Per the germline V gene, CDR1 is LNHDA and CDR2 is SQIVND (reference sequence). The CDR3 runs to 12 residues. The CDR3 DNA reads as TGTGCCAGTAGTATCGGGGGGATTGCCGCCGATTTT. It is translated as CASSIGGIAADF.

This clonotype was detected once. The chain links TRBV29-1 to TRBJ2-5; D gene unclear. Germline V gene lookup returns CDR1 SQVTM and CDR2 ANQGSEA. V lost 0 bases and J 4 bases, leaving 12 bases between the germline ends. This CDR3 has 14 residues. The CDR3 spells CSVEDRHTRETQYF. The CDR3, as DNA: TGCAGCGTTGAAGATCGCCATACAAGAGAGACCCAGTACTTC.

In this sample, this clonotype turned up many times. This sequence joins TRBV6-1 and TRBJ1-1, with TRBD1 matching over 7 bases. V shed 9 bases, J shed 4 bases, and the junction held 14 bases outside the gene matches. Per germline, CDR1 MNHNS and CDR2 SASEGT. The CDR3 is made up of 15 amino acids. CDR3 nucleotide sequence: TGTGCCAGAAAAGCAGGGGGGGCGTGGAGCACTGAAGCTTTCTTT. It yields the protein CARKAGGAWSTEAFF.

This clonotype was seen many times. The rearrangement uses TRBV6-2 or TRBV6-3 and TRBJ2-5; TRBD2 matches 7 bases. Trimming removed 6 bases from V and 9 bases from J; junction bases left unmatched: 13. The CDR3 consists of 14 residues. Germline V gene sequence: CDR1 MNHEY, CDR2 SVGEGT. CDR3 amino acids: CASSGTITRVAQYF. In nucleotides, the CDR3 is TGTGCCAGCAGCGGGACTATTACAAGAGTGGCCCAGTACTTC.

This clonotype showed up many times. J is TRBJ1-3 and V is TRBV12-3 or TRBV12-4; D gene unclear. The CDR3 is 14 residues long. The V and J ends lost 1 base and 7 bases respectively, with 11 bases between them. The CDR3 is CASSLGGSGNTIYF. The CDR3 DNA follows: TGTGCCAGCAGTTTAGGCGGCAGTGGTAACACCATATATTTT.

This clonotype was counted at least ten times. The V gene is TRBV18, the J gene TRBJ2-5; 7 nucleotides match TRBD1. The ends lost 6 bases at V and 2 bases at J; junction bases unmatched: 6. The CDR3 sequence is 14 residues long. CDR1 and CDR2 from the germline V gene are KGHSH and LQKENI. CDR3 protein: CASSPGQEQETQYF. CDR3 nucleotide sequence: TGTGCCAGCTCCCCCGGACAGGAACAAGAGACCCAGTACTTC.